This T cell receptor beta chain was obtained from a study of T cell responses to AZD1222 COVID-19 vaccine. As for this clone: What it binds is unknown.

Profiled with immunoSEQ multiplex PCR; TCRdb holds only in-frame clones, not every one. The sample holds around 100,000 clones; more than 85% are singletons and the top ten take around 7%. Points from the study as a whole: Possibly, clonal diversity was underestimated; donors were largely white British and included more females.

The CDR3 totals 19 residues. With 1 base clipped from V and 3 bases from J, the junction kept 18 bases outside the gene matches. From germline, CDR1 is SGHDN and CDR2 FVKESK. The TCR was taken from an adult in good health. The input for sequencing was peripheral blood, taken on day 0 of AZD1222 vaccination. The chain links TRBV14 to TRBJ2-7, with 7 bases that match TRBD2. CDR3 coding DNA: TGTGCCAGCAGCCAAGCGTACCGGGGACTAACCTCTACGGTCTACGAGCAGTACTTC. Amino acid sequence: CASSQAYRGLTSTVYEQYF.